This T cell receptor (beta chain) was documented in a study of CD8 T cells in Susac syndrome. Background on the study: Active disease was present in about 6 of the sequenced Susac syndrome patients, and remission in under ten.

An input of roughly 0.5 to 1 ug of RNA was subjected to reverse transcription using random hexamers. TCRdb analysed the immunoSEQ multiplex PCR reads with MiXCR anew, one entry per CDR3 protein. This table holds 170,000 or so distinct CDR3 sequences, about 96% found once. TCR beta sequences were obtained from blood CD8+ and CD4+ T cells. Deletions cut 0 bases from V and 12 bases from J, with 12 bases between. The CDR3 has 12 amino acids. Looked up from germline, CDR1 is LNHNV and CDR2 is YYDKDF (reference sequence). Specimen: CD4+ T cells from PBMCs. This TCR came from a human donor with Susac syndrome. The rearrangement uses TRBV15 and TRBJ2-7; D may be TRBD2 (6 bases). The CDR3 nucleotides are TGTGCCACCAGCAGAGATTTTCCCGGGGGGTACGTC. Amino acid sequence: CATSRDFPGGYV.